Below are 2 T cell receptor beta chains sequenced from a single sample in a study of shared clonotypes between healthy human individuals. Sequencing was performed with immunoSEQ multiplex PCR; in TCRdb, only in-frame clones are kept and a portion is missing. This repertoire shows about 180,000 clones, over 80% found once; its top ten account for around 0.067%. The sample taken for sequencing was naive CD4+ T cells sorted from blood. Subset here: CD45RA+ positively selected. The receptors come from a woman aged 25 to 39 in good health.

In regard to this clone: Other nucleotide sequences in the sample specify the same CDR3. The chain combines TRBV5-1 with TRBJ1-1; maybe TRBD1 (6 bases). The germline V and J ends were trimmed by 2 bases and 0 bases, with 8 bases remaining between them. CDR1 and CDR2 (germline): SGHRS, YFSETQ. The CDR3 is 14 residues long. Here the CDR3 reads CASSFGQLNTEAFF. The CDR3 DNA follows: TGCGCCAGCAGCTTCGGACAGCTGAACACTGAAGCTTTCTTT. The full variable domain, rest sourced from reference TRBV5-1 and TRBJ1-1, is KAGVTQTPRYLIKTRGQQVTLSCSPISGHRSVSWYQQTPGQGLQFLFEYFSETQRNKGNFPGRFSGRQFSNSRSEMNVSTLELGDSALYLCASSFGQLNTEAFFGQGTRLTVV.

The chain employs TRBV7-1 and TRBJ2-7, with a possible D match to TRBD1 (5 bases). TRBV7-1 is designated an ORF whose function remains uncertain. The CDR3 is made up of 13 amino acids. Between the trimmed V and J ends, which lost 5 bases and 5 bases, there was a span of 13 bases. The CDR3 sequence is CASSARQIHEQYF. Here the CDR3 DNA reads TGTGCCAGCAGCGCCCGACAGATCCACGAGCAGTACTTC.